A selection of T cell receptor beta chains follows, all from one sample in a study of T-cell memory formation after mild COVID-19. TCRdb recomputed calls from the 5' RACE reads with MiXCR, one row per CDR3 protein. Of about 540,000 distinct CDR3 sequences listed, 20% are singletons. Sequences were obtained from PBMCs or a T cell subset sorted from them (not recorded which). The receptor set was obtained from an adult woman who had mild COVID-19 (a few samples of this study predate the infection). Cell type and time point are not known. The CDR3 runs from the conserved cysteine through the conserved F or W. The listing skips clone size in some rows; elsewhere it reads once, few, many or a size class.

clone_size j_call v_call cdr3_aa
few TRBJ2-5 TRBV29-1 CSVGEVGLAGHLRKFSETQYF
. TRBJ2-7 TRBV20-1 CSARGTVEQYF
. TRBJ2-2 TRBV20-1 CSASSAGVSGELFF
few TRBJ2-5 TRBV7-2 CASSYGTSGTETQYF
. TRBJ1-1 TRBV19 CATKPRELTEAFF
few TRBJ1-2 TRBV12-3/TRBV12-4 CASARGFYGYTF
few TRBJ2-1 TRBV5-1 CASRPITSADNEQFF
few TRBJ2-7 TRBV3-1 CASSHGLWAEQYF
. TRBJ2-1 TRBV6-5 CASSSGRAAEQFF
. TRBJ1-1 TRBV18 CASSQEMPGHPLNTEALF
. TRBJ2-3 TRBV7-9 CASSYPQTILLGFTDTQYF
few TRBJ2-3 TRBV20-1 CSATKQLRSTDTQYF
. TRBJ2-6 TRBV6-2/TRBV6-3 CASSFLAGASGANVLTF
. TRBJ2-1 TRBV7-6 CATNTGLPGYNEQFF
few TRBJ2-7 TRBV4-2 CASSQVLRGVYEQYF
few TRBJ1-1 TRBV6-1 CASSEGGSNTEAFF
few TRBJ1-2 TRBV12-3/TRBV12-4 CASSTDRGLYGYTF
few TRBJ2-7 TRBV20-1 CSASGGRGPAYEQYF
many TRBJ2-7 TRBV4-2 CASSQDLAVGEQYF
few TRBJ1-5 TRBV7-8 CASTLSGQPQHF
few TRBJ2-7 TRBV29-1 CSVGFGGGGTYEQYF
. TRBJ2-1 TRBV6-5 CASSSRRPDEQFF
. TRBJ1-1 TRBV11-1 CASSLDVDTEAFF
. TRBJ2-7 TRBV5-1 CASSRDSYSSSYEQYF
. TRBJ1-1 TRBV7-9 CASSGGTGYTEAFF
. TRBJ2-1 TRBV12-3/TRBV12-4 CASSPPQGQGAPSSYNEQFF
. TRBJ2-2 TRBV7-7 CASSPDRAGELFF
. TRBJ1-5 TRBV10-3 CAISEGISNQPQHF
. TRBJ2-1 TRBV4-3 CASSQDGAGSYNEQFF
. TRBJ2-3 TRBV19 CASSIMTAVRLAADTQYF
. TRBJ2-5 TRBV5-6 CASRLLGETQYF
few TRBJ2-5 TRBV7-6 CASSNPGSEETQYF
few TRBJ2-4 TRBV21-1 CASSKDRESAKNIQYF
few TRBJ2-1 TRBV27 CASSLYPGLAGRANEQFF
many TRBJ1-1 TRBV5-1 CASSDAGTGPHTEAFF
. TRBJ2-1 TRBV9 CASSVESYMTSNEQFF
few TRBJ2-5 TRBV3-1 CASHRGGARETQYF
few TRBJ1-2 TRBV20-1 CSGTGGHGYTF
many TRBJ2-5 TRBV5-1 CASRQGSSQETQYF